These T cell receptor beta chains were read from a single sample in a study of control samples from healthy donors and cancer patients. Assay: immunoSEQ multiplex PCR; the TCRdb copy retains only in-frame clones and omits some. This sample has about 120,000 clones; around nine tenths occur once, and the top ten carry about 12%. Specimen: blood. These receptors were obtained from a man aged 25 to 40 in good health. The CDR3 runs from the conserved cysteine through the conserved F or W. The order of the fields is J gene, clone size, V gene, D gene, CDR3 DNA, CDR3 protein. The D gene is left open where the match is weak. Only part of the rows carry a size: once, few, many, or a class if the clone is expanded.

TRBJ1-1 NA TRBV6-5 NA TGTGCCAGCAGTTACTCGGTTTGGCGGAACACTGAAGCTTTCTTT CASSYSVWRNTEAFF
TRBJ1-2 NA TRBV11-2 NA TGTGCCAGCAGCTTAGCAGGGACTGGCTACACCTTC CASSLAGTGYTF
TRBJ1-3 NA TRBV2 NA TGTGCCAGCGGGACTGGGTTAATTGGAAACACCATATATTTT CASGTGLIGNTIYF
TRBJ1-4 NA TRBV28 NA TGTGCCAGTTCCTCGGGCACAACTAATGAAAAACTGTTTTTT CASSSGTTNEKLFF
TRBJ1-2 NA TRBV18 TRBD1 TGTGCCAGCTCAACCCGGGACAGGGACGGCTACACCTTC CASSTRDRDGYTF
TRBJ1-2 NA TRBV28 NA TGTGCCAGCAGTGAGACCGATTTTTATGGCTACACCTTC CASSETDFYGYTF
TRBJ2-7 NA TRBV24-1 NA TGTGCCAACCCGAAGTACGAGCAGTACTTC CANPKYEQYF
TRBJ2-1 NA TRBV7-2 TRBD2 TGTGCCAGCAGCTTATATGCGGGGGGGAATGAGCAGTTCTTC CASSLYAGGNEQFF
TRBJ1-2 NA TRBV19 NA TGTGCCAGTAGTGGGGGTCTTGGAGAGGGCGGCTATGGCTACACCTTC CASSGGLGEGGYGYTF
TRBJ2-7 few TRBV7-7 NA TGTGCCAGCAGCTTAGCACAGGGAAGCCACGAGCAGTACTTC CASSLAQGSHEQYF
TRBJ2-2 once TRBV11-3 TRBD1 TGTGCCAGCAGCCATGGGACAGCAAGACTCATAAACACCGGGGAGCTGTTTTTT CASSHGTARLINTGELFF
TRBJ1-3 NA TRBV7-8 NA TGTGCCAGCAGCTTAGGCCAGCAGGGAAACACCATATATTTT CASSLGQQGNTIYF
TRBJ2-3 NA TRBV7-3 NA TGTGCCAGCAGCTTAACAGATACGCAGTATTTT CASSLTDTQYF
TRBJ1-1 NA TRBV10-3 TRBD1 TGTGCCATCAGGGCAGGGGGCACTGAAGCTTTCTTT CAIRAGGTEAFF
TRBJ1-1 NA TRBV10-2 TRBD1 TGCGCCAGCAGTGACTCCAGACAGGGGCCTCTGAACACTGAAGCTTTCTTT CASSDSRQGPLNTEAFF
TRBJ2-7 NA TRBV30 NA TGTGCCTGGAGTCAGAAAGTAAGGGTAGGCTACGAGCAGTACTTC CAWSQKVRVGYEQYF
TRBJ1-1 NA TRBV9 NA TGTGCCAGCAGCGTAATGGGGCAGGGCACTGAAGCTTTCTTT CASSVMGQGTEAFF
TRBJ1-4 NA TRBV19 TRBD1 TGTGCCAGCGGGGGGACAGGGGTTGGAGGTAATGAAAAACTGTTTTTT CASGGTGVGGNEKLFF
TRBJ1-2 few TRBV28 NA TGTGCCAGCAGCGAAGGACAGAGGTATGGCTACACCTTC CASSEGQRYGYTF
TRBJ1-2 NA TRBV12-3/TRBV12-4 NA TGTGCCAGCAGTTCCGCAGGGCATGGCTACACCTTC CASSSAGHGYTF
TRBJ2-7 NA TRBV27 NA TGTGCCAGCAGCGACCAGGGGGGTTACGAGCAGTACTTC CASSDQGGYEQYF
TRBJ1-2 NA TRBV24-1 TRBD1 TGTGCCACCAGTGATGGCCCCCAGGGGGCCTATGGCTACACCTTC CATSDGPQGAYGYTF
TRBJ1-5 NA TRBV4-1 NA TGCGCCAGCAGCCAAGATTGGGGGGGTGGTCAGCCCCAGCATTTT CASSQDWGGGQPQHF
TRBJ2-1 NA TRBV7-2 TRBD2 TGTGCCAGCAGCTTAGTAGCGGGGGGCCATCTCGAGCAGTTCTTC CASSLVAGGHLEQFF
TRBJ2-1 NA TRBV7-9 NA TGTGCCAGCAGAGGGAACAATGAGCAGTTCTTC CASRGNNEQFF
TRBJ1-4 NA TRBV5-1 NA TGCGCCAGCAGCTTGTCGGACGGTCTGGCTAATGAAAAACTGTTTTTT CASSLSDGLANEKLFF
TRBJ2-2 NA TRBV7-7 NA TGTGCCAGCAGCCCACTAGCAAGGGGCACCGGGGAGCTGTTTTTT CASSPLARGTGELFF
TRBJ1-2 once TRBV30 NA TGTGCCTGGCTCTGGAACAGAGCTAACTATGGCTACACCTTC CAWLWNRANYGYTF